Below are 6 T cell receptor beta chains sequenced from a single sample in a study of blood T cell repertoires in COVID-19. TCRdb keeps only in-frame clones here, not all; method: immunoSEQ multiplex PCR. The profile covers approximately 58,000 clones, with about 83% appearing a single time and more than 4.5% taken by the ten largest. The sequenced material came from peripheral blood. The receptors shown here come from a man in his forties with active COVID-19.

This chain links TRBV6-1 with TRBJ2-1; the match to TRBD2 covers 9 bases. The germline V gene encodes CDR1 MNHNS and CDR2 SASEGT. Losses at the gene ends were 1 base for V and 16 bases for J; bases not matched to a gene: 5. This CDR3 comprises 12 residues. DNA for the CDR3: TGTGCCAGCAGTGAAGGGGAAGCGGGGGGATTCTTC. Protein: CASSEGEAGGFF.

This chain links TRBV28 with TRBJ1-2; D is unclear. This CDR3 has 15 amino acids. The V end was cut by 7 bases, the J end by 3 bases, with 18 bases between. Germline V lookup: CDR1 MDHEN, CDR2 SYDVKM. CDR3 DNA sequence: TGTGCCAGCACCGTTTCGGCGGGAACATACTATGGCTACACCTTC. Its protein product is CASTVSAGTYYGYTF.

The chain is built from TRBV30 and TRBJ1-1; the D is unclear. The V end lost 1 base, the J end lost 0 bases, and 12 bases lay between the germline ends. Germline CDR1 is GTSNPN and CDR2 is SVGIG (reference sequence). The CDR3 is made up of 15 amino acids. The CDR3 DNA sequence: TGTGCCTGGAGTGGGGAGGGCGCCATGAACACTGAAGCTTTCTTT. It encodes CAWSGEGAMNTEAFF.

The CDR3 spells CASSQELLAGPTGELFF. The CDR3 DNA follows: TGCGCCAGCAGCCAGGAACTACTAGCGGGACCGACCGGGGAGCTGTTTTTT. This chain uses TRBV4-1 with TRBJ2-2; 10 bases match TRBD2. This CDR3 has 17 residues. Germline lookup yields CDR1 MGHRA and CDR2 YSYEKL. V lost 3 bases and J lost 5; bases outside the gene matches: 9.

This clone has only a few counts. CDR3 protein: CASSLSYSASNTGELFF. CDR3 sequence (DNA): TGTGCCAGCAGTTTATCTTATAGCGCCTCGAACACCGGGGAGCTGTTTTTT. The chain uses TRBV27 and TRBJ2-2; D is perhaps TRBD2 (5 bases). V lost 0 bases, J lost 0 bases, and 11 bases lay in between. CDR1 is MNHEY, CDR2 SMNVEV, per germline (reference sequence). This CDR3 has 17 amino acids.

The chain links TRBV6-5 to TRBJ1-3, with unresolved D. The CDR3 runs 14 residues. V was shortened by 11 bases and J by 0 bases, with 14 bases between the two germline ends. Germline CDR1 and CDR2: MNHEY and SVGAGI. The CDR3 reads CASKVGHSGNTIYF. In DNA form, the CDR3 reads TGTGCCTCTAAGGTGGGCCACTCTGGAAACACCATATATTTT.